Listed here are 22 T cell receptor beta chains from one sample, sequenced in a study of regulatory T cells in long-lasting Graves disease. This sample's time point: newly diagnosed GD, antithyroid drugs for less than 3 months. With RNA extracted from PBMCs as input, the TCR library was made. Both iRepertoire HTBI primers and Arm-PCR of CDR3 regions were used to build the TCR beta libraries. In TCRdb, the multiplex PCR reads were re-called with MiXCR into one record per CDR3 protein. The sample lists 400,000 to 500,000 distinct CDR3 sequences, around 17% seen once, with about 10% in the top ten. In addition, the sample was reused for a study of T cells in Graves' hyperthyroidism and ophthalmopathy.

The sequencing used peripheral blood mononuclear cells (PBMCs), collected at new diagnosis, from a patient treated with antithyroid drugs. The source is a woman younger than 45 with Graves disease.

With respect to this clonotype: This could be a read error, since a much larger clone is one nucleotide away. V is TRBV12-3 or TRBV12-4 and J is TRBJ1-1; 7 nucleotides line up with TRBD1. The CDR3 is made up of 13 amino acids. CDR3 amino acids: CASSETGSTVAFF. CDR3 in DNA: TGTGCCAGCAGTGAGACAGGGAGCACTGTAGCTTTCTTT.

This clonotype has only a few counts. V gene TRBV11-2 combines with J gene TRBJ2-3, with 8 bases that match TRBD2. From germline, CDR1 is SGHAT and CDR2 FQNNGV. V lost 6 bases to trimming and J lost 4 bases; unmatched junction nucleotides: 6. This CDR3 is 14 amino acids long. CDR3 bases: TGTGCCAGCAGAAGCGGGAGAGGGGCAGATACGCAGTATTTT. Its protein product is CASRSGRGADTQYF.

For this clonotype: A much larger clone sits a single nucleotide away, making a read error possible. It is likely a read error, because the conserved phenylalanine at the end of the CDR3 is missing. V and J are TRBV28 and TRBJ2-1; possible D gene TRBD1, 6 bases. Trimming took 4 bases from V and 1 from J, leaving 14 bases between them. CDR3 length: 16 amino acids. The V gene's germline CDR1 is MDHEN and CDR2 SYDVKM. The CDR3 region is CASSYSDRGSYNEQFL. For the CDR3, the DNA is TGTGCCAGCAGTTACTCGGATAGGGGGTCCTACAATGAGCAGTTCCTC.

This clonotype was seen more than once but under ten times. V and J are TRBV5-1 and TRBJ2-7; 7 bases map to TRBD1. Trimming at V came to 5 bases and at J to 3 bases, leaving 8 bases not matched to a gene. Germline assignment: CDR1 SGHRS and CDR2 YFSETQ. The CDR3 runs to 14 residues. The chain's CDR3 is CASSSGTAIYEQYF. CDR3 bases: TGCGCCAGCAGTTCGGGGACAGCGATCTACGAGCAGTACTTC.

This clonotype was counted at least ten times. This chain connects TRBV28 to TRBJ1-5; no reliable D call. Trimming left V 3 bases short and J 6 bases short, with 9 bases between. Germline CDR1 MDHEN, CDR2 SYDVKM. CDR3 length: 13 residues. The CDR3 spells CASSLEGAQPQHF. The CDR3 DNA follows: TGTGCCAGCAGTTTGGAGGGTGCTCAGCCCCAGCATTTT.

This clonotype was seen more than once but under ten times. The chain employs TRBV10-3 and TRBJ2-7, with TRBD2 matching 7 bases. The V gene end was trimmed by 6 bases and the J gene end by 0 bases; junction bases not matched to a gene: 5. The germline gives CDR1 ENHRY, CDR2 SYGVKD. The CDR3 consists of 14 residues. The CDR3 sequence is CAIRPGGLSYEQYF. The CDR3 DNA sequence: TGTGCCATCAGGCCGGGAGGTCTCTCCTACGAGCAGTACTTC.

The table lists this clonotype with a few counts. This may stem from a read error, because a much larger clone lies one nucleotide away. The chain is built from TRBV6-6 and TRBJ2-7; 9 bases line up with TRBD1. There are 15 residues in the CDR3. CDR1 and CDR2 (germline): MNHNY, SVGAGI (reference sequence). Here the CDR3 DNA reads TGTGCCAGCAGTTACTCGGCGGGACAGGGTTGGGAGCAGCACTTC. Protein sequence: CASSYSAGQGWEQHF.

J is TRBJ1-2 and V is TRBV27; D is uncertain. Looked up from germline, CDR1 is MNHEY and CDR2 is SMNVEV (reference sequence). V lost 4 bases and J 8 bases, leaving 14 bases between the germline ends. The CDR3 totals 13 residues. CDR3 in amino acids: CASSSYRRCGYTF. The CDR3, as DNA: TGTGCCAGCAGTTCCTACCGACGGTGCGGCTACACCTTC.

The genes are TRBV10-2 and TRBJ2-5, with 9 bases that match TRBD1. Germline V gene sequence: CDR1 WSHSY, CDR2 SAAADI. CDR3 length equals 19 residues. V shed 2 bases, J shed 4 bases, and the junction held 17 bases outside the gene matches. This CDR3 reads CASSETTGTGNIPRETQYF. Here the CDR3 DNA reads TGCGCCAGCAGTGAGACGACCGGGACAGGGAACATTCCTCGAGAGACCCAGTACTTC.

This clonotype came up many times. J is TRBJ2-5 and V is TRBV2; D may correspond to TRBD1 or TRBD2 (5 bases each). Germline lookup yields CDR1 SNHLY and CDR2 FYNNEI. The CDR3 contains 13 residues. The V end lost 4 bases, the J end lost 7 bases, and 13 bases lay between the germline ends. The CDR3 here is CASSVPGLTTQYF. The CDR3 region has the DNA TGTGCCAGCAGTGTCCCGGGGCTGACGACCCAGTACTTC.

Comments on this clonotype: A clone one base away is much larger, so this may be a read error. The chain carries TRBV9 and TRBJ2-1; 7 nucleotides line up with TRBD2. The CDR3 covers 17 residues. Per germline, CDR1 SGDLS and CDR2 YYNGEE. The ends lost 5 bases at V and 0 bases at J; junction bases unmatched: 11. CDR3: CASSRLAAFNSYNEQFF. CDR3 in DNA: TGTGCCAGCAGTAGACTAGCCGCTTTTAACTCCTACAATGAGCAGTTCTTC.

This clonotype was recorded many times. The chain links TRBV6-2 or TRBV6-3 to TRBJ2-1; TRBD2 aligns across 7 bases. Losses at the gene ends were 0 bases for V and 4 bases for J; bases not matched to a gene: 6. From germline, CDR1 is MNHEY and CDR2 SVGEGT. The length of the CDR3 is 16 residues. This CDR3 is CASSYSRRGIYNEQFF. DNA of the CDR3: TGTGCCAGCAGTTACTCACGGCGGGGGATATACAATGAGCAGTTCTTC.

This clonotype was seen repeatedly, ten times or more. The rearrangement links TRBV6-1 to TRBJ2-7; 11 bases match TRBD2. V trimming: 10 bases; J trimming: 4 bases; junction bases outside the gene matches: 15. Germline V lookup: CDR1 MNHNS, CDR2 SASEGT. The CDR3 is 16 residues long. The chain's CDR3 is CATPTPPGLAAYEQYF. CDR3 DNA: TGTGCCACCCCGACCCCGCCGGGACTAGCGGCTTACGAGCAGTACTTC.

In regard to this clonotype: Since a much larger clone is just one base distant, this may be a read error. CDR3 sequence reads: CASSQVVGQDTGELLF. CDR3 nucleotides: TGCGCCAGCAGCCAAGTTGTAGGGCAGGACACCGGGGAGCTGCTTTTT. The V call is TRBV4-1, the J call TRBJ2-2; D possibly matches TRBD1 or TRBD2 (5 bases each). The CDR3 loop spans 16 amino acids. The germline V gene encodes CDR1 MGHRA and CDR2 YSYEKL.

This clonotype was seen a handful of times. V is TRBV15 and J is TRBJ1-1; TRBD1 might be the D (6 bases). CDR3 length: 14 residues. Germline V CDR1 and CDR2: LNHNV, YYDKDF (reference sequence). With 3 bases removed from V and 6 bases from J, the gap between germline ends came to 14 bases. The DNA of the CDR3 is TGTGCCACCAGCAGCGACCAGGGGTTGGCTGAAGCTTTCTTT. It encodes CATSSDQGLAEAFF.

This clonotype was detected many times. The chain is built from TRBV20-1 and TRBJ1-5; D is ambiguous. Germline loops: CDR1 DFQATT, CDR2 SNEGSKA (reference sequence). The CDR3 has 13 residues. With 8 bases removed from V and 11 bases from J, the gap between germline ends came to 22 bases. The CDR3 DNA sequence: TGCAGTCCAAAGAAGGATAACGGATTGACCCAGCATTTT. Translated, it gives CSPKKDNGLTQHF.

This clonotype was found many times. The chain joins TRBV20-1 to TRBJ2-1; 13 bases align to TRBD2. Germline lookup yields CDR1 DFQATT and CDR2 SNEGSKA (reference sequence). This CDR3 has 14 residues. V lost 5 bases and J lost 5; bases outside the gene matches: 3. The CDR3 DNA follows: TGCAGTGCTGGACTAGCGGGAGTTAACAATGAGCAGTTCTTC. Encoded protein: CSAGLAGVNNEQFF.

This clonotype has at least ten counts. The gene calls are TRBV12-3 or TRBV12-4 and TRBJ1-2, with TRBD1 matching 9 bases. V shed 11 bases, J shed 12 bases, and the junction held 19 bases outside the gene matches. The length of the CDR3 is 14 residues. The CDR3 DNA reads TGTGCCTGCATAAAGTCCGGGACAGGGATGCCCCACACCTTC. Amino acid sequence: CACIKSGTGMPHTF.

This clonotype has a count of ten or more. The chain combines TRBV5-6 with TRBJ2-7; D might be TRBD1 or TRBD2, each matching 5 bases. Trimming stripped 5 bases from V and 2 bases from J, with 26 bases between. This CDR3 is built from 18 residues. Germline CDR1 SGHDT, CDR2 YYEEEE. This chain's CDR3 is CASSGTGLTGTETYEQYF. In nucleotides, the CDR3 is TGTGCCAGCAGTGGAACGGGCTTAACCGGGACGGAGACCTACGAGCAGTACTTC.

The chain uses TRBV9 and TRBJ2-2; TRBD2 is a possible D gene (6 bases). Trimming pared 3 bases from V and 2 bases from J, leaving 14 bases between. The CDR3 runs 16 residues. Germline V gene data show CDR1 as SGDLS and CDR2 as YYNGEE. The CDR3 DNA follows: TGTGCCAGCAGCGGCCGCGGGGCATCAAACACCGGGGAGCTGTTTTTT. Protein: CASSGRGASNTGELFF.

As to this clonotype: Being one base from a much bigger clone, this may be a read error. The CDR3 protein is CASSLDRWTDSHNEQYF. The CDR3 nucleotides are TGTGCCAGCAGCTTAGATCGGTGGACAGATAGCCACAATGAGCAGTACTTC. This chain joins TRBV7-9 and TRBJ2-7, with D perhaps matching TRBD1 (6 bases). This CDR3 spans 17 amino acids. The germline V and J ends were trimmed by 1 base and 7 bases, with 23 bases remaining between them. Germline CDR1 reads SEHNR; CDR2 reads FQNEAQ (reference sequence).

The CDR3 protein is CASSHNRGGQETQYF. The CDR3 DNA follows: TGTGCCAGCAGCCACAACCGAGGGGGTCAAGAGACCCAGTACTTC. The gene calls are TRBV3-1 and TRBJ2-5; a possible D gene is TRBD1 (6 bases). The V gene's germline CDR1 is LGHDT and CDR2 YNNKEL (reference sequence). The CDR3 spans 15 residues. V was pared by 3 bases and J by 2 bases, with 13 bases between.